One TCR beta chain is described in this entry. The target antigen is unknown. This sample is drawn from a study of CD4 T cells in relation to SARS-CoV-2 and coronaviruses. The study, taken as a whole, reports: According to naive versus memory sequencing, detected responses are memory recall, not newly primed. Samples before the pandemic and after infection were not matched within any donor.

Only in-frame clones appear in the TCRdb table, and some are missing; sequencing was by immunoSEQ multiplex PCR. The sample has about 37,000 clones, over 75% seen once. This CDR3 is 18 amino acids long. The J gene is TRBJ2-7, the V gene TRBV12-2; the DNA was not compared with TRBD2, the D call given in the table. TRBV12-2 is flagged as a pseudogene. Material for sequencing was memory CD4+ T cells from PBMCs. The receptor was derived from an adult with COVID-19. The CDR3 coding sequence is TGTGCAAGTCGGGAGGGACTAGCGGGACCTTCGAACTCCTACGAGCAGTACTTC. Translating it yields CASREGLAGPSNSYEQYF.